The entry below describes one TCR beta chain. The antigen is unknown. CDR3 size: 14 residues. Germline V gene lookup returns CDR1 SGHNT and CDR2 YYREEE (reference sequence). V was clipped by 4 bases and J by 3 bases, with 13 bases between them. The data stem from a study of cytomegalovirus exposure and HLA in healthy donors. Study-wide results and limits: Researchers counted around 160 TCR beta chains as cytomegalovirus-associated.

TCRdb's table, derived via immunoSEQ multiplex PCR, lists solely in-frame clones and lacks some. The repertoire has around 150,000 clones, about 90% of them found once; the top ten carry under 4.5%. This TCR came from a young man in good health and CMV-seropositive. The specimen was PBMCs. V and J are TRBV5-4 and TRBJ1-2; D remains ambiguous. The CDR3 spells CASSAPNLHYGYTF. The CDR3 region has the DNA TGTGCCAGCAGCGCGCCGAATCTTCACTATGGCTACACCTTC.